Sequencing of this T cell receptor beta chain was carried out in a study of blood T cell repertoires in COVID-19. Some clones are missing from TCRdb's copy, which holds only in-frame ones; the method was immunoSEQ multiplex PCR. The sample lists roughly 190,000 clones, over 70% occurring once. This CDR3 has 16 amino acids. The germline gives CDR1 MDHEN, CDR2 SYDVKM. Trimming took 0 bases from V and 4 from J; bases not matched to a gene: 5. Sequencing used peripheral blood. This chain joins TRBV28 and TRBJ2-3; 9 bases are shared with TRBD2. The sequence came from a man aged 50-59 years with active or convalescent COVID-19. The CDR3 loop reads CASSLWGTSPADTQYF. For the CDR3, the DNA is TGTGCCAGCAGTTTATGGGGGACTAGCCCAGCAGATACGCAGTATTTT. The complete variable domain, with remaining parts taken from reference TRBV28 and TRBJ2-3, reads DVKVTQSSRYLVKRTGEKVFLECVQDMDHENMFWYRQDPGLGLRLIYFSYDVKMKEKGDIPEGYSVSREKKERFSLILESASTNQTSMYLCASSLWGTSPADTQYFGPGTRLTVL.